Sequencing of this TCR beta chain was carried out in a study of blood T cell repertoires in COVID-19. Overall study context: The United States, Italy and Spain were the sources of the acute and convalescent COVID-19 samples. Sample material is recorded as cDNA or gDNA derived from T cells, B-cell-depleted T cells, or PBMCs.

The germline gives CDR1 GTSNPN, CDR2 SVGIG (reference sequence). Trimming cost V 0 bases and J 4 bases, with 9 bases left between them. This CDR3 comprises 13 residues. Authors' analysis steps: Counts of nucleated cells, estimated from reference gene primer amplification, were obtained. Clones were read by immunoSEQ multiplex PCR, and TCRdb kept only the in-frame ones, dropping some. That table supplies the V and J calls and clone size; D and trimming were determined from the DNA. The sample has roughly 200,000 clones, 80% to 85% seen once. V usage is TRBV30 and J usage is TRBJ1-2; D unresolved. This sequence originates from a man between 40 and 49 years old with acute or convalescent COVID-19. The sequenced sample consisted of peripheral blood. DNA for the CDR3: TGTGCCTGGAGTGTTGAGGGCACCTATGGCTACACCTTC. Translating gives CAWSVEGTYGYTF.